This T cell receptor beta chain was captured in a study of identical twins. Points from the study as a whole: Among beta out-of-frame sequences, excess sharing between twins appeared weaker.

One entry per CDR3 protein results from TCRdb running MiXCR on the 5' RACE reads. This sample has approximately 700,000 distinct CDR3 sequences; roughly 18% occur once, and the top ten carry over 10%. This clonotype was seen only a few times. What it binds is not known. This CDR3 region has 15 residues. CDR1 is MNHEY, CDR2 SMNVEV, per germline (reference sequence). Trimming removed 5 bases at V and 4 bases at J, with 14 bases between. These data were likewise used in another study, on T cells expressing NK-cell markers. From that paper: Sequencing of TCR beta repertoires drew on sorted CD3+CD56+NKG2C+, CD3+CD56+NKG2C- and CD3+CD56-NKG2C+ T cells.

The specimen was PBMCs. The chain couples TRBV27 to TRBJ2-2; TRBD1 is a possible D gene (6 bases). The receptor was derived from a woman aged 18-30 years in good health. In nucleotides, the CDR3 is TGTGCCAGCAGTCGCAGGACAGAATCCACCGGGGAGCTGTTTTTT. This translates into CASSRRTESTGELFF.